The 23 T cell receptor beta chains below were found in one sample sequenced in a study of brain T cells in children with intractable seizures. TCRdb keeps only in-frame clones here, not all; method: immunoSEQ multiplex PCR. This sample has 340,000 or so clones; over 90% occur once, and the top ten carry 5.7%. Time point reported: blood from clinic visit 5 months post-surgery; TSC patient then seizure free. Sample: peripheral blood, taken 5 to 6 months after surgery. All receptors come from a boy less than two years old with tuberous sclerosis and intractable seizures.

The chain has TRBV19 and TRBJ2-3, with 10 bases matching TRBD1. CDR1 is LNHDA and CDR2 is SQIVND in the germline V gene (reference sequence). The V and J ends lost 7 bases and 4 bases, in that order; junction bases with no gene match: 5. This CDR3 spans 14 amino acids. The CDR3 region has the DNA TGTGCCAGTACAACCGGGACAGGGGCAGATACGCAGTATTTT. Protein product: CASTTGTGADTQYF.

This chain joins TRBV24-1 and TRBJ2-1; 8 bases agree with TRBD1. The germline gives CDR1 KGHDR, CDR2 SFDVKD. The length of the CDR3 is 15 residues. The V gene end was trimmed by 4 bases and the J gene end by 6 bases; junction bases not matched to a gene: 7. The CDR3 bases are TGTGCCACCAGTGACACCGGACAGGGTAGCAATGAGCAGTTCTTC. Encoded protein: CATSDTGQGSNEQFF.

The chain carries TRBV3-1 (or the pseudogene TRBV3-2) and TRBJ1-1; weak D call: TRBD1 (6 bases). CDR3 size: 14 residues. The germline CDR1 and CDR2 sequences are LGHDT and YNNKEL (reference sequence). Deletions cut 0 bases from V and 1 base from J, with 6 bases between. The CDR3 nucleotides read TGTGCCAGCAGCCAAGAGGGGGCGAACACTGAAGCTTTCTTT. The encoded protein is CASSQEGANTEAFF.

This clone came up once. The genes are TRBV7-8 and TRBJ1-5; tentatively, D is TRBD1 (6 bases). V lost 2 bases to trimming and J lost 9 bases, with 23 bases between them. Germline values: CDR1 SGHVS, CDR2 FQNEAQ. This CDR3 comprises 17 residues. The chain's CDR3 is CASSLLTRTAEYGPQHF. The CDR3, as DNA: TGTGCCAGCAGCTTATTAACCCGGACAGCCGAGTATGGGCCCCAGCATTTT.

The count of this clone is one. CDR3 bases: TGTGCCAGCAGTTTATCGGGGCTCCGAAGTAGGGAGTATTTT. Protein sequence: CASSLSGLRSREYF. The chain employs TRBV28 and TRBJ2-3; D is tentatively TRBD1 or TRBD2 (5 bases each). Trimming removed 1 base at V and 13 bases at J, with 18 bases between. The germline gives CDR1 MDHEN, CDR2 SYDVKM. The CDR3 covers 14 residues. Combining the CDR3 with reference TRBV28 and TRBJ2-3 gives the whole variable domain DVKVTQSSRYLVKRTGEKVFLECVQDMDHENMFWYRQDPGLGLRLIYFSYDVKMKEKGDIPEGYSVSREKKERFSLILESASTNQTSMYLCASSLSGLRSREYFGPGTRLTVL.

The rearrangement uses TRBV5-1 and TRBJ2-7; 7 nucleotides match TRBD1. The germline CDR1 and CDR2 sequences are SGHRS and YFSETQ. This CDR3 is 12 amino acids long. With V trimmed by 4 bases and J by 4 bases, 2 bases remained unmatched. The CDR3 region is CASSLTGYEQYF. The CDR3 region has the DNA TGCGCCAGCAGCCTGACAGGGTACGAGCAGTACTTC.

This clone showed up just a few times. J is TRBJ1-2 and V is TRBV7-9; 7 bases match TRBD1. CDR3 size: 14 residues. Germline CDR1 is SEHNR and CDR2 is FQNEAQ (reference sequence). V trimming: 4 bases; J trimming: 1 base; junction bases outside the gene matches: 3. The CDR3 region is CASSSGQINYGYTF. The CDR3 nucleotides read TGTGCCAGCAGCTCGGGACAGATTAACTATGGCTACACCTTC.

This chain uses TRBV7-9 with TRBJ2-3, with D possibly being TRBD2 (6 bases). The CDR3 is made up of 16 amino acids. Germline V gene sequence: CDR1 SEHNR, CDR2 FQNEAQ (reference sequence). V dropped 5 bases and J dropped 2 bases, with 17 bases sitting between them. The chain's CDR3 is CASSPRGTSYTDTQYF. The CDR3 region has the DNA TGTGCCAGCAGCCCTCGAGGGACTTCCTACACAGATACGCAGTATTTT.

This clone was seen a single time. The chain has TRBV11-2 and TRBJ2-1; 8 bases are a match to TRBD2. Unmatched junction bases numbered 9, after V lost 3 bases and J lost 5 bases. The CDR3 has 16 residues. CDR1 and CDR2 (germline): SGHAT, FQNNGV. The CDR3 is CASSFPQAGVDNEQFF. In DNA form, the CDR3 reads TGTGCCAGCAGCTTTCCCCAAGCGGGAGTAGACAATGAGCAGTTCTTC.

The V call is TRBV6-5, the J call TRBJ1-1; TRBD1 might be the D (5 bases). Germline CDR1 MNHEY, CDR2 SVGAGI. Trimming shortened V by 7 bases and J by 3 bases, and 12 bases separated the two germline ends. The length of the CDR3 is 13 residues. The CDR3 DNA follows: TGTGCCAGCACCAAATTCAGGGACACTGAAGCTTTCTTT. Protein: CASTKFRDTEAFF.

This clone was found once. The chain combines TRBV14 with TRBJ1-6, with D possibly matching TRBD1 (6 bases). Per the germline V gene, CDR1 is SGHDN and CDR2 is FVKESK. The ends were cut back, 2 bases at V and 6 bases at J, with 8 bases in the middle. CDR3 size: 14 residues. CDR3 DNA sequence: TGTGCCAGCAGCCAAACAGGGTTTAATTCACCCCTCCACTTT. It yields the protein CASSQTGFNSPLHF.

The DNA for the CDR3 is TGTGCCAGCAGCCAAGATGAACTAGCTTACACAGATACGCAGTATTTT. Protein: CASSQDELAYTDTQYF. This chain uses TRBV4-2 with TRBJ2-3; tentatively, D is TRBD2 (6 bases). CDR1 is LGHNA and CDR2 is YNFKEQ in the germline V gene. The V end lost 0 bases, the J end lost 2 bases, and 12 bases lay between the germline ends. The CDR3 runs to 16 residues.

This clone was observed a handful of times. The gene calls are TRBV13 and TRBJ1-1; D possibly corresponds to TRBD1 (6 bases). Germline V gives CDR1 PRHDT, CDR2 FYEKMQ (reference sequence). Trimming pared 4 bases from V and 1 base from J, leaving 13 bases between. The CDR3 consists of 15 residues. The CDR3 DNA follows: TGTGCCAGCAGCTCCGAACAGGGTGCGAACACTGAAGCTTTCTTT. It is translated as CASSSEQGANTEAFF.

CDR3 region: CATGSDRGQKNTEAFF. The CDR3 nucleotides read TGTGCCACCGGTTCTGACAGGGGCCAGAAGAACACTGAAGCTTTCTTT. The chain joins TRBV24-1 to TRBJ1-1, with 8 nucleotides matching TRBD1. This CDR3 has 16 amino acids. Trimming at V came to 9 bases and at J to 1 base, leaving 12 bases not matched to a gene. The V gene's germline CDR1 is KGHDR and CDR2 SFDVKD.

V usage is TRBV11-3 and J usage is TRBJ1-3; weak D call: TRBD1 (5 bases). This CDR3 is built from 14 residues. Trimming removed 5 bases at V and 8 bases at J, with 16 bases between. The germline CDR1 and CDR2 sequences are SGHNT and YENEEA. As DNA, the CDR3 is TGTGCCAGCAGCCTAGGGGACGGCCGGGACACCATATATTTT. Translating it yields CASSLGDGRDTIYF.

This chain joins TRBV5-1 and TRBJ2-7; the match to TRBD2 covers 7 bases. The CDR3 spans 17 residues. Trimming cost V 0 bases and J 0 bases; bases outside gene matches: 9. Germline V gives CDR1 SGHRS, CDR2 YFSETQ. The CDR3 DNA sequence: TGCGCCAGCAGCTTGGAGTGGGGGGGTCTAAGCTCCTACGAGCAGTACTTC. Its protein product is CASSLEWGGLSSYEQYF.

V gene TRBV28 combines with J gene TRBJ1-3; possibly TRBD1 for D (6 bases). Germline V lookup: CDR1 MDHEN, CDR2 SYDVKM. This CDR3 is built from 13 residues. The CDR3 DNA reads TGTGCAGTAACAGGGCCCTCCGGAAACACCATATATTTT. Its translation is CAVTGPSGNTIYF.

The rearrangement uses TRBV11-2 and TRBJ1-6; D is uncertain. This CDR3 spans 13 amino acids. V was pared by 2 bases and J by 9 bases, with 8 bases between. CDR1 is SGHAT, CDR2 FQNNGV, per germline. The CDR3 protein is CASSLTGISPLHF. Here the CDR3 DNA reads TGTGCCAGCAGCTTAACGGGGATTTCACCCCTCCACTTT.

This sequence joins TRBV5-4 and TRBJ2-7; TRBD2 matches 12 bases. The junction had 9 bases not matched to a gene; V was cut back by 4 bases and J by 4 bases. The CDR3 totals 16 residues. Germline values: CDR1 SGHNT, CDR2 YYREEE (reference sequence). CDR3 loop: CASSPGLAGSTYEQYF. DNA of the CDR3: TGTGCCAGCAGCCCCGGACTAGCGGGGAGTACGTACGAGCAGTACTTC. The full variable domain, its missing parts supplied by reference TRBV5-4 and TRBJ2-7, is ETGVTQSPTHLIKTRGQQVTLRCSSQSGHNTVSWYQQALGQGPQFIFQYYREEENGRGNFPPRFSGLQFPNYSSELNVNALELDDSALYLCASSPGLAGSTYEQYFGPGTRLTVT.

This clone was observed a handful of times. The chain links TRBV27 to TRBJ1-1, with D possibly TRBD1 on 5 matching bases. Between the trimmed V and J ends, which lost 2 bases and 2 bases, there was a span of 9 bases. The CDR3 sequence is 14 residues long. CDR1 and CDR2 from the germline V gene are MNHEY and SMNVEV (reference sequence). CDR3 in DNA: TGTGCCAGCAGTTTACGTCAGGGAAACACTGAAGCTTTCTTT. Translation: CASSLRQGNTEAFF.

The gene calls are TRBV27 and TRBJ2-7; the D is unclear. The CDR3 spans 16 residues. Trimming took 0 bases from V and 3 from J, leaving 15 bases between them. In germline, CDR1 is MNHEY, CDR2 SMNVEV (reference sequence). CDR3 bases: TGTGCCAGCAGTTTATCGGGCGGTACATCGCGCTACGAGCAGTACTTC. It specifies CASSLSGGTSRYEQYF.

V gene TRBV7-3 combines with J gene TRBJ1-6; D not certain. Germline V CDR1 and CDR2: SGHTA, FQGTGA. Trimming left V 5 bases short and J 8 bases short, with 10 bases between. The CDR3 runs to 13 residues. The CDR3 DNA is TGTGCCAGCAGCCCGCGCGGGTATTCACCCCTCCACTTT. Translation gives CASSPRGYSPLHF.

The V and J genes are TRBV5-1 and TRBJ1-2; D ambiguous. In germline, CDR1 is SGHRS, CDR2 YFSETQ. Trimming stripped 0 bases from V and 3 bases from J, with 9 bases between. This CDR3 has 14 amino acids. CDR3 loop: CASSLEGSDYGYTF. CDR3 sequence (DNA): TGCGCCAGCAGCTTGGAAGGCAGCGACTATGGCTACACCTTC.